This TCR beta chain was found in a study of T cell responses to AZD1222 COVID-19 vaccine. General study points: Spike-specific TCR breadth rose after two AZD1222 doses, and depth rose as well. Possibly, clonal diversity was underestimated; donors were largely white British and included more females.

In regard to this clone: What it binds is not known.

V lost 4 bases and J lost 2, with 2 bases in between. CDR1 and CDR2 (germline): LGHDT, YNNKEL (reference sequence). CDR3 length equals 11 residues. Produced via immunoSEQ multiplex PCR; TCRdb's table is partial and in-frame only. The table has 80,000 to 95,000 clones, roughly nine tenths seen once; the top ten hold around 5.8%. This clonotype was obtained from an adult who received the AZD1222 COVID-19 vaccine. Sample: peripheral blood, taken 28 days after the second AZD1222 dose. This chain links TRBV3-1 (or the pseudogene TRBV3-2) with TRBJ2-5; no clear D. The chain's CDR3 is CASSLQETQYF. CDR3 in DNA: TGTGCCAGCAGCCTTCAAGAGACCCAGTACTTC.